Listed here is a single T cell receptor beta chain. Its cognate antigen is unknown. These data come from a study of cytomegalovirus exposure and HLA in healthy donors. Findings and limits, study-wide: The authors confirmed in vitro that a few CMV-associated chains were specific for CMV antigens.

Assay: immunoSEQ multiplex PCR; the TCRdb copy retains only in-frame clones and omits some. The sample carries about 63,000 clones, around 92% recorded once. The CDR3 has 14 residues. Per germline, CDR1 LNHDA and CDR2 SQIVND (reference sequence). With 6 bases clipped from V and 8 bases from J, the junction kept 7 bases outside the gene matches. The chain is built from TRBV19 and TRBJ1-4, with TRBD1 identical over 9 bases. The receptor's source is a woman under 30 in good health and CMV-seronegative. Sequencing was performed on PBMCs. CDR3 residues: CASRGTGITEKLFF. CDR3 bases: TGTGCCAGTAGGGGGACAGGGATAACCGAAAAACTGTTTTTT.